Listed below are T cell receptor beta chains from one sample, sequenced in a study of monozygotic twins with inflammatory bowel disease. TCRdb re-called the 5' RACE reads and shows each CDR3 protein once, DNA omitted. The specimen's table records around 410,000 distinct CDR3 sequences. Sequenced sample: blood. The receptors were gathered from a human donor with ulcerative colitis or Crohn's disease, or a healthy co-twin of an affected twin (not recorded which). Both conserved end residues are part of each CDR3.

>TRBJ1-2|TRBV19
CASSQTYGYTF
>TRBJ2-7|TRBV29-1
CSVAPGEAYEQYF
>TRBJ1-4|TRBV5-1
CASSLAEGGEDEKLFF
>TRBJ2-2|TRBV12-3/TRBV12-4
CASSYLAGGELFF
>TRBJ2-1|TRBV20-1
CSARDGTSGRGEQFF
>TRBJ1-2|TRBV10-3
CAISDLTGTENYGYTF
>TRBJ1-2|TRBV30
CAWSKNPAANYGYTF
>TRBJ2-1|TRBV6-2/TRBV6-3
CASSHGLSGRGYEQFF
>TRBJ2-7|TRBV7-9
CASSLESGSLVYEQYF
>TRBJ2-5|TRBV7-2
CASSIVGGIQETQYF
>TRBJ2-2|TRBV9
CASSAGQGITGELFF
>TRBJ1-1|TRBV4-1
CASSQVVTDEAFF
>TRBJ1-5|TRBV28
CASSALMPREDQPQHF
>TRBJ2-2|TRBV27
CASSLVANTGELFF
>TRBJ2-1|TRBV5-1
CASSLQGRLSYNEQFF
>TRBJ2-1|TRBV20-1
CSGGGVYNEQFF
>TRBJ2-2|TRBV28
CASSLFLTGELFF
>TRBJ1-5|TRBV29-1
CSVEEVPNQPQHF
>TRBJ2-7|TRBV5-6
CASSLDRDTAYEQYF
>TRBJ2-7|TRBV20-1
CSAPSPRDSYEQYF
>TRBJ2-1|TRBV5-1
CASRGTSRSYNEQFF
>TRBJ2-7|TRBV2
CASISGPQGPHGEQYF
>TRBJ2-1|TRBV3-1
CASSQLAGGSRNEQFF
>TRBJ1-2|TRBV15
CATGFRDRPYTYGYTF
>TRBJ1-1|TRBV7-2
CASSLGPPGWAFF
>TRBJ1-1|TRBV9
CASSPWGSNTEAFF
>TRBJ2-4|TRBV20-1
CSGQTGLAKNIQYF
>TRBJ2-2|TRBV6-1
CASSELAHLTGELFF
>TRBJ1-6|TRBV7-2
CASSLAGTASPLHF
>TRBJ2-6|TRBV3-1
CASSQPGGGANVLTF
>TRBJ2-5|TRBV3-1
CASSPEQVTETQYF
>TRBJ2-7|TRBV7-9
CASSSGTGTSYEQYF
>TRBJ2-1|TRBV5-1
CASSPRGEVTYNEQFF
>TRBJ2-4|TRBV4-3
CASSRWTSENIQYF
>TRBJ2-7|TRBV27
CASSPRLAATYEQYF
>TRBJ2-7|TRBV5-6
CASSFPQGNEQYF
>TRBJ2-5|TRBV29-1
CSATQGAKTQYF
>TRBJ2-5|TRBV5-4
CASSLTGTSEETQYF
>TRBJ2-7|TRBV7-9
CASSLAGEAYEQYF
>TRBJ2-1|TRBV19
CASGGWRNEQFF
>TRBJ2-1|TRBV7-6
CASSFPAGASYNEQFF
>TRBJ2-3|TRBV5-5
CASSLGGTGGADTQYF
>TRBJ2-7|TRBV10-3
CAIGGQRLTYEQYF
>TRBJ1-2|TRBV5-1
CASSFGTGNYGYTF